The present entry profiles one T cell receptor delta chain with its context. This clone is assessed as large (0.1 to 1%). Its antigen is not yet known. Base qualities are missing; no much larger clone stands one base away. The same treatment, using spiramycin and/or pyrimethamine plus sulfadiazine plus folinic acid, was given to mothers of both infected and uninfected infants. Every infant, whether infected or uninfected, was delivered at term, after more than 37 weeks of gestation. Approximately 0.97 mL of blood was used to isolate PBMCs by Lymphoprep gradient centrifugation, after which the PBMCs were cryopreserved in liquid nitrogen and shipped to Belgium. After thawing, PBMCs were labeled with Zombie NIR viability dye and stained with CD3, TCR gammadelta, Vgamma9 and Vdelta2 antibodies. Sorting of CD3+ TCRgammadelta+ T cells was performed on a FACSAria III, reaching a mean purity of roughly 98%. For each sample, the RNeasy Micro Kit was used to isolate RNA from approximately 10,000 sorted gammadelta T cells. Infants were born to mothers enrolled with primary T. gondii infection during pregnancy. Infant peripheral blood was collected at an outpatient microbiology and virology center in Pavia, Italy.

The data stem from a study of Vγ9Vδ2 T cells in congenital toxoplasmosis (dated by TCRdb to about 2021). Study-wide context: IgG, IgM and IgA serology, Western blot and an in-house interferon-gamma release assay were used to diagnose congenital toxoplasmosis. The study compared gamma and delta chain CDR3 repertoires of sorted blood gammadelta T cells between congenitally T. gondii-infected and uninfected infants. Repertoires were sequenced from infants at 2 months after birth and at 1 year of age. At 2 months, TCR sequencing included about 5 infected and approximately eleven uninfected infants, while at 1 year the sequenced group was 3 infected and 4 uninfected infants.

The germline V gene sets CDR1 to GEAIGNYY and CDR2 to EKD. V is pruned by 2 bases and J by 0 bases, leaving 4 bases of the junction without a gene match. From the cysteine up to the phenylalanine, the CDR3 has a length of 15 residues. The read is trimmed to its CDR3 DNA, 45 bases read in frame from base 1. Template-switch reverse transcription with SuperScript II was used to generate cDNA, with TRGC- and TRDC-specific primers combined in a single tube. The TRGC primer was designed to bind both the TRGC1 and TRGC2 constant genes. Amplification of TRG and TRD was done with the KAPA Real-Time Library Amplification Kit, and AMPure XP beads were used for purification between steps. Illumina sequencing adapters were added by index PCR using the Nextera XT Index Kit. TRG and TRD amplicons were sequenced on an Illumina MiSeq with the V2 300 kit, giving 150 bp paired-end reads. The authors' pipeline ran thus. Before any further analysis, FastQC version 0.11.8 was used to assess read quality. Reads were aligned against the TRG or TRD reference genes from GenBank, and CDR3 sequences were constructed using MiXCR version 3.0.3. MiXCR defaults were kept, except that TRDD gene segments were assembled using 3 rather than 5 consecutive nucleotides. N additions, CDR3 length, J segment length and clonotype sharing between samples were calculated with VDJtools version 1.2.1. CDR3 sequences that were out of frame or contained stop codons were removed from the analysis. The overlap of infant repertoires with previously published Vgamma9Vdelta2 repertoires from fetal, cord blood and adult blood was compared. TCRdb called clones from the public reads with CATT, and repeated DNA sequences were later combined into one row. TCRdb's processing, not the authors', yielded these V and J calls. The sample records fewer than 650 delta-chain clones, over 7.5% of which are singletons. Together, the top ten hold 11% to 15% of the sample.

Findings and caveats that apply to the study as a whole: Germline-encoded fetal-type TRDV2 CDR3 sequences seemed more prevalent in infected than uninfected 2-month-old infants, suggesting an in utero expansion footprint. A public TRGV9 clonotype was highly prevalent in both infected and uninfected infants. Repertoire differences between infected and uninfected infants were less clearly seen at 1 year of age than at 2 months. Two months was the earliest age with enough suitable sample material for TCR repertoire analysis, so newborn repertoires were not sequenced. At 2 months, infected infants appeared to have fewer N additions in TRGV9 and TRDV2 CDR3s than uninfected infants, particularly in TRDV2-TRDJ1 sequences.

Sequenced sample: gamma-delta T cells from blood. The V gene is TRDV2 and the J gene is TRDJ1, with TRDD3 matching 8 junction bases. This clonotype was sampled from a child under 10 years old born to a mother with Toxoplasma gondii infection during pregnancy, either congenitally infected or uninfected (not recorded which). The DNA reads as follows: TGTGCCTGTGACATACTGGGGGTTTACACCGATAAACTCATCTTT. It specifies CACDILGVYTDKLIF.